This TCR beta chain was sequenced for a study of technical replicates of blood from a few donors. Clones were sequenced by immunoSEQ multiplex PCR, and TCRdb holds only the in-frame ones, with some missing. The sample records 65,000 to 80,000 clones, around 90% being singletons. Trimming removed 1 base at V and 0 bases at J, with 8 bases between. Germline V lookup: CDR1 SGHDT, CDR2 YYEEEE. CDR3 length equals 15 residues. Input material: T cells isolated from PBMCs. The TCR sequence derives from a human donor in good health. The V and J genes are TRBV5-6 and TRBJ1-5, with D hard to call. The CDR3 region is CASSLRSISNQPQHF. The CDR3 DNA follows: TGTGCCAGCAGCTTGCGGAGTATTAGCAATCAGCCCCAGCATTTT.